One sample yielded the 27 T cell receptor beta chains listed below, sequenced in a study of shared clonotypes between healthy human individuals. Sequencing was performed with immunoSEQ multiplex PCR; in TCRdb, only in-frame clones are kept and a portion is missing. Of more than 1.2 million clones listed, about 98.5% are singletons. Specimen: naive CD4+ T cells sorted from blood. Subset denoted: CD45RA+ positively selected. Source of these receptors: a man aged 30 to 45 in good health.

The gene calls are TRBV7-9 and TRBJ1-2, with D hard to call. CDR1 is SEHNR and CDR2 is FQNEAQ in the germline V gene (reference sequence). V was cut by 5 bases and J by 6 bases, with 10 bases left in between. This CDR3 region has 12 residues. This chain's CDR3 is CASSPRPDGYTF. DNA for the CDR3: TGTGCCAGCAGCCCCCGCCCGGATGGCTACACCTTC. Together with reference TRBV7-9 and TRBJ1-2, the CDR3 gives the full variable domain: DTGVSQNPRHKITKRGQNVTFRCDPISEHNRLYWYRQTLGQGPEFLTYFQNEAQLEKSRLLSDRFSAERPKGSFSTLEIQRTEQGDSAMYLCASSPRPDGYTFGSGTRLTVV.

This chain uses TRBV28 with TRBJ1-4; TRBD1 aligns across 7 bases. J gave up 6 bases and V 6 bases, and 4 bases lay outside the gene matches. This CDR3 comprises 13 residues. The germline V gene has CDR1 MDHEN and CDR2 SYDVKM. CDR3 nucleotides: TGTGCCAGCAGGACAGGGAGTTATGAAAAACTGTTTTTT. Protein product: CASRTGSYEKLFF.

The rearrangement uses TRBV27 and TRBJ1-5, with unresolved D. The CDR3 is made up of 16 amino acids. Trimming removed 2 bases from V and 0 bases from J, with 11 bases in between. Germline V gene sequence: CDR1 MNHEY, CDR2 SMNVEV (reference sequence). Written as DNA, the CDR3 is TGTGCCAGCAGTTTACTCGCGGTGGATAGCAATCAGCCCCAGCATTTT. This encodes CASSLLAVDSNQPQHF.

This chain connects TRBV2 to TRBJ2-3, with D uncertain. The V gene lost 3 bases and the J gene lost 3 bases, with 7 bases spanning the gap. This CDR3 region has 13 residues. Germline CDR1 SNHLY, CDR2 FYNNEI. CDR3 coding DNA: TGTGCCAGCAGTGATTATGAGACAGATACGCAGTATTTT. It is translated as CASSDYETDTQYF.

This clone showed up just once. V and J are TRBV5-1 and TRBJ1-5; 7 bases agree with TRBD1. Germline V gene data show CDR1 as SGHRS and CDR2 as YFSETQ. Unmatched junction bases numbered 6, after V lost 0 bases and J lost 6 bases. The CDR3 runs 15 residues. The CDR3, as DNA: TGCGCCAGCAGCTTGGGACAGGGCAGTACTCAGCCCCAGCATTTT. It codes for CASSLGQGSTQPQHF. The whole variable domain, filled in from reference TRBV5-1 and TRBJ1-5, reads KAGVTQTPRYLIKTRGQQVTLSCSPISGHRSVSWYQQTPGQGLQFLFEYFSETQRNKGNFPGRFSGRQFSNSRSEMNVSTLELGDSALYLCASSLGQGSTQPQHFGDGTRLSIL.

The J gene is TRBJ1-3, the V gene TRBV9; D remains unclear. The length of the CDR3 is 14 residues. The ends were cut back, 0 bases at V and 4 bases at J, with 8 bases in the middle. The germline gives CDR1 SGDLS, CDR2 YYNGEE. The CDR3 DNA sequence: TGTGCCAGCAGCGTAGAACGGAGAGGAAACACCATATATTTT. Amino acids: CASSVERRGNTIYF.

J is TRBJ2-7 and V is TRBV7-2; 7 bases fit TRBD2. Unmatched junction bases numbered 10, after V lost 5 bases and J lost 6 bases. The CDR3 runs 14 residues. The germline CDR1 and CDR2 sequences are SGHTA and FQGNSA. The CDR3 coding sequence is TGTGCCAGCAGCCCTGTACTGACTAGCCGCGAGCAGTACTTC. Its translation is CASSPVLTSREQYF.

This chain uses TRBV27 with TRBJ2-7; D is ambiguous. This CDR3 contains 13 residues. Trimming pared 3 bases from V and 3 bases from J, leaving 9 bases between. Germline CDR1 and CDR2: MNHEY and SMNVEV (reference sequence). CDR3 nucleotide sequence: TGTGCCAGCAGTTTTGCCGGCGTCTACGAGCAGTACTTC. Its translation is CASSFAGVYEQYF.

DNA for the CDR3: TGTGCCACCAGGGGGGGGACTAGCGGACCTGGGTTCTTC. Translation gives CATRGGTSGPGFF. The rearrangement joins TRBV15 to TRBJ2-1; TRBD2 matches at 11 bases. This CDR3 is built from 13 residues. The J segment lost 15 bases and the V segment lost 6 bases, leaving 10 bases of the junction unmatched. Germline V gives CDR1 LNHNV, CDR2 YYDKDF (reference sequence).

Concerning this clone itself: One end of the junction varies from germline; a read error may be responsible. The sample contains more than one DNA sequence encoding this CDR3. The chain carries TRBV10-3 and TRBJ1-5; maybe TRBD1 (5 bases). This CDR3 region has 16 residues. Germline V gene lookup returns CDR1 ENHRY and CDR2 SYGVKD. CDR3 amino acids: CAISESWSRENQPQHF. Here the CDR3 DNA reads TGTGCCATCAGCGAGTCCTGGTCCAGGGAGAATCAGCCCCAGCATTTT.

This chain uses TRBV7-6 with TRBJ2-1, with 7 bases matching TRBD1. The J segment lost 0 bases and the V segment lost 5 bases, leaving 7 bases of the junction unmatched. Germline V gives CDR1 SGHVS, CDR2 FNYEAQ. The CDR3 is 16 residues long. CDR3 nucleotide sequence: TGTGCCAGCAGCATACAGGGGACCGGCTCCTACAATGAGCAGTTCTTC. Encoded protein: CASSIQGTGSYNEQFF.

The count of this clone is one. This rearrangement joins TRBV9 to TRBJ2-2; D unresolved. Germline V gives CDR1 SGDLS, CDR2 YYNGEE. With 0 bases removed from V and 4 bases from J, the gap between germline ends came to 10 bases. CDR3 length equals 15 residues. Here the CDR3 DNA reads TGTGCCAGCAGCGTAGTTCTCCACCCCACCGGGGAGCTGTTTTTT. This codes for CASSVVLHPTGELFF.

This chain connects TRBV7-3 to TRBJ1-1, with D unresolved. CDR1 is SGHTA, CDR2 FQGTGA, per germline. V was trimmed by 0 bases and J by 5 bases, leaving 7 bases between them. The CDR3 has 13 residues. Here the CDR3 reads CASSLTGKTEAFF. The CDR3, as DNA: TGTGCCAGCAGCTTAACAGGGAAGACTGAAGCTTTCTTT.

CDR3 sequence reads: CAISEGGPAGDQPQHF. The CDR3 nucleotides read TGTGCCATCAGTGAGGGGGGTCCAGCGGGGGATCAGCCCCAGCATTTT. V gene TRBV10-3 combines with J gene TRBJ1-5; TRBD1 is a possible D gene (5 bases). Germline V gives CDR1 ENHRY, CDR2 SYGVKD. CDR3 length: 16 residues. V was pared by 2 bases and J by 5 bases, with 16 bases between.

The chain carries TRBV2 and TRBJ2-1, with a possible D match to TRBD1 (5 bases). The V end lost 8 bases, the J end lost 4 bases, and 12 bases lay between the germline ends. This CDR3 is built from 13 residues. The V gene's germline CDR1 is SNHLY and CDR2 FYNNEI. This CDR3 is CASEVGPYNEQFF. Here the CDR3 DNA reads TGTGCCAGCGAGGTGGGGCCTTACAATGAGCAGTTCTTC.

Concerning this clone: At the DNA level, this CDR3 is encoded by other sequences in the same sample as well. The chain combines TRBV4-3 with TRBJ1-2, with D maybe TRBD1 (6 bases). The CDR3 runs to 15 residues. CDR1 and CDR2 from the germline V gene are LGHNA and YSLEER. The V end lost 0 bases, the J end lost 1 base, and 9 bases lay between the germline ends. CDR3 sequence (DNA): TGCGCCAGCAGCCAAGAAGGCAGGGGTAACTATGGCTACACCTTC. Protein sequence: CASSQEGRGNYGYTF.

The chain combines TRBV13 with TRBJ2-2; D uncertain. Germline V gene lookup returns CDR1 PRHDT and CDR2 FYEKMQ (reference sequence). V was cut by 3 bases and J by 4 bases, with 9 bases left in between. The length of the CDR3 is 14 residues. CDR3 in DNA: TGTGCCAGCAGCTTGGGGTCGGGCACCGGGGAGCTGTTTTTT. This sequence encodes CASSLGSGTGELFF.

V and J are TRBV7-3 and TRBJ2-6; maybe TRBD1 (5 bases). Trimming took 6 bases from V and 0 from J, leaving 9 bases between them. This CDR3 region has 15 residues. Germline V gene data show CDR1 as SGHTA and CDR2 as FQGTGA. The CDR3: CASRDTASGANVLTF. DNA of the CDR3: TGTGCCAGCAGGGACACGGCCTCTGGGGCCAACGTCCTGACTTTC.

Comment on this clone: Other DNA sequences in this specimen translate into the identical CDR3. The V and J genes are TRBV11-2 and TRBJ2-7; D is unclear. Per the germline V gene, CDR1 is SGHAT and CDR2 is FQNNGV. V was shortened by 4 bases and J by 2 bases, with 3 bases between the two germline ends. This CDR3 spans 11 amino acids. CDR3 amino acids: CASSSPYEQYF. In DNA form, the CDR3 reads TGTGCCAGCAGCTCGCCCTACGAGCAGTACTTC.

The chain is built from TRBV7-8 and TRBJ1-5; TRBD1 is a possible D gene (5 bases). Germline lookup yields CDR1 SGHVS and CDR2 FQNEAQ. V gave up 2 bases and J gave up 7 bases, with 6 bases separating them. The CDR3 consists of 12 residues. The chain's CDR3 is CASSLQGQPQHF. The CDR3, as DNA: TGTGCCAGCAGCTTACAGGGACAGCCCCAGCATTTT.

The chain has TRBV5-1 and TRBJ2-1, with 10 bases aligning to TRBD1. CDR3 size: 15 residues. From germline, CDR1 is SGHRS and CDR2 YFSETQ. With V trimmed by 2 bases and J by 9 bases, 8 bases remained unmatched. CDR3 DNA sequence: TGCGCCAGCAGCTTCCGACAGGGGGCGCATACTGAGCAGTTCTTC. Translation gives CASSFRQGAHTEQFF. Supplemented by reference TRBV5-1 and TRBJ2-1, the full variable domain reads KAGVTQTPRYLIKTRGQQVTLSCSPISGHRSVSWYQQTPGQGLQFLFEYFSETQRNKGNFPGRFSGRQFSNSRSEMNVSTLELGDSALYLCASSFRQGAHTEQFFGPGTRLTVL.

This chain connects TRBV19 to TRBJ1-2; a possible D gene is TRBD1 (6 bases). The CDR3 totals 15 residues. Trimming removed 5 bases from V and 7 bases from J, with 20 bases in between. Germline CDR1 LNHDA, CDR2 SQIVND (reference sequence). The CDR3 region has the DNA TGTGCCAGTAGTCCACCTACCCTTGACAGGCCTGGCTACACCTTC. Protein sequence: CASSPPTLDRPGYTF.

The rearrangement uses TRBV19 and TRBJ2-7, with TRBD2 as a possible D gene (5 bases). The V end lost 5 bases, the J end lost 3 bases, and 14 bases lay between the germline ends. The length of the CDR3 is 14 residues. Germline V lookup: CDR1 LNHDA, CDR2 SQIVND (reference sequence). CDR3 DNA: TGTGCCAGTAGTCCTTCCGGACTTAACTACGAGCAGTACTTC. Translating it yields CASSPSGLNYEQYF.

The chain is built from TRBV4-2 and TRBJ2-7, with no clear D. The CDR3 covers 14 residues. The germline gives CDR1 LGHNA, CDR2 YNFKEQ. V lost 0 bases and J lost 2, with 8 bases in between. CDR3 loop: CASSQDAGPYEQYF. The CDR3 DNA reads as TGTGCCAGCAGCCAAGATGCCGGACCCTACGAGCAGTACTTC.

The chain combines TRBV29-1 with TRBJ2-6; no firm D call. V lost 5 bases and J 0 bases, leaving 5 bases between the germline ends. Germline loops: CDR1 SQVTM, CDR2 ANQGSEA. CDR3 size: 13 residues. CDR3 sequence reads: CSVFNSGANVLTF. CDR3 coding DNA: TGCAGCGTTTTTAACTCTGGGGCCAACGTCCTGACTTTC. The entire variable domain, with the rest obtained from reference TRBV29-1 and TRBJ2-6, is as follows: SAVISQKPSRDICQRGTSLTIQCQVDSQVTMMFWYRQQPGQSLTLIATANQGSEATYESGFVIDKFPISRPNLTFSTLTVSNMSPEDSSIYLCSVFNSGANVLTFGAGSRLTVL.

This chain connects TRBV5-1 to TRBJ1-4, with TRBD1 identical over 10 bases. The CDR3 sequence is 17 residues long. Per the germline V gene, CDR1 is SGHRS and CDR2 is YFSETQ. J was trimmed by 8 bases and V by 0 bases; bases with no gene match: 10. CDR3 DNA: TGCGCCAGCAGCTTGGTCCCGGGACAGGGGAGGTACGAAAAACTGTTTTTT. Translation: CASSLVPGQGRYEKLFF.

The table lists this clone with a count of one. The chain recombines TRBV18 with TRBJ2-7, with 14 nucleotides matching TRBD2. CDR1 and CDR2 from the germline V gene are KGHSH and LQKENI. There are 15 residues in the CDR3. V was pared by 6 bases and J by 3 bases, with 4 bases of the junction left unmatched. The CDR3 DNA follows: TGTGCCAGCTCCCTGGGACTAGCGGGAGTCTACGAGCAGTACTTC. This translates into CASSLGLAGVYEQYF.